The present entry profiles one T cell receptor beta chain with its context. Its antigen remains undetermined. No much larger clone exists at a distance of one base, and base qualities are not known. One collaborating source in Seattle enrolled patients while the patients were actively infected and followed the patients over time throughout the course of disease. The collaborating institutions used their own protocols to collect whole blood in K2EDTA tubes. For TCRbeta analysis, collaborators shipped samples in one of three forms: frozen whole blood, isolated PBMCs, or DNA extracted from either of those sample types. The record originates from a study of blood T cell repertoires in COVID-19 (dated by TCRdb to about 2020). A note on the overall study: Samples covering the acute and convalescent phases of COVID-19 were provided by collaborators in the United States, Italy and Spain. The prospective study material was composed of cDNA or gDNA derived from T cells, B-cell-depleted T cells, or PBMCs. Subjects who had been exposed to COVID-19, were actively infected with it, or had recovered from it provided the deeply sampled blood TCRbeta repertoires that made up the dataset. A freely available public database, intended as a resource for researchers studying the immune response to SARS-CoV-2, is where the repertoires were released. Samples were obtained from the ongoing ImmuneRACE study (first 160 participants) and from about 1,300 subjects provided by 6 global collaborators. Nearly every sample came with metadata listing a de-identified subject ID, COVID-19 status, age in years and sex. Where available, HLA class I and class II types were obtained from metadata supplied by the sample provider rather than from assay-based typing. Broad study findings and their caveats: The amount of clinical and demographic metadata varied by source and participant and was provided uncurated.

TCRbeta CDR3 regions were amplified from genomic DNA by means of the immunoSEQ Assay, a bias-controlled multiplex PCR. On the authors' methods: Within the assay, amplification of reference gene primers was used to estimate how many nucleated cells each sample contained. To quantify the absolute abundance of each unique TCRbeta CDR3 rearrangement, sequence reads were collapsed and filtered. For each sample, productive Simpson clonality was calculated as the square root of Simpson's diversity index across productive rearrangements. TCRdb limited this immuneACCESS table to in-frame rearrangements with V and J called. A share of clones is missing; checked studies link under half to unresolved V genes, and the rest is unexplained. For V, J and clone size, that table is used; D and trimming come from the DNA. The sample table lists hundreds of thousands of clones, 85% of them with a count of one. The ten largest clones represent 4.5% to 5.5% of the sample.

The CDR3 goes from the cysteine to the phenylalanine over 14 residues. Only CDR3 DNA remains: 42 bases, in frame from the first base. The sample taken for sequencing was peripheral blood. The TCR originated in a man aged 50-59 years with COVID-19, enrolled during active disease. Here the chain combines TRBV21-1 and TRBJ2-7; the tabulated D call, TRBD2, remains unverified against the DNA. TRBV21-1 is a pseudogene locus. The base sequence is TGTGCCAGCAGCAAAACGGGGACTTCCTACGAGCAGTACTTC. Translated, this gives CASSKTGTSYEQYF.